Shown below are 29 T cell receptor beta chains from a single sample sequenced in a study of beta chain features in type 1 diabetes (dated by TCRdb to the late 2010s). Summary of the overall study and its limitations: Type 1 diabetes patients showed a moderate but significant shortening of TCRB CDR3 length in all four CD4+ subsets.

For these receptors, no antigen is known. The method behind the library was the immunoSEQ multiplex PCR assay. The High Capacity cDNA Reverse Transcription Kit was used to reverse transcribe all of the isolated RNA, meaning that expressed TCRB transcripts were what got sequenced. TCRdb carries this immuneACCESS record with in-frame sequences only. Its versions omit some clonotypes, under half of them owing to an unresolved V gene in the studies checked, with the rest unexplained. The sample contains 500,000 to 650,000 clones, around 12% of them found a single time. Around 0.12% of the sample goes to the ten largest clones. Sequencing input: naive CD4+ T cells from blood. Reading the label with the study, this specimen's cell subset or site is: true naive CD4+ T cells. These receptor sequences come from a man aged 25-40 years with type 1 diabetes.

The chain has TRBV18 and TRBJ2-3; 7 nucleotides match TRBD1. Trimming took 6 bases from V and 1 from J; bases not matched to a gene: 7. The germline CDR1 and CDR2 sequences are KGHSH and LQKENI. The length of the CDR3 is 15 residues. The CDR3 region is CASSISGQGTDTQYF. In nucleotides, the CDR3 is TGTGCCAGCTCCATTTCCGGACAGGGCACAGATACGCAGTATTTT.

This clone was recorded a few times. The V call is TRBV7-3, the J call TRBJ1-1; tentatively, D is TRBD1 (5 bases). Germline V CDR1 and CDR2: SGHTA, FQGTGA. CDR3 length equals 14 residues. Trimming removed 2 bases from V and 2 bases from J, with 9 bases in between. This chain's CDR3 is CASSLQGRNTEAFF. CDR3 bases: TGTGCCAGCAGCTTACAGGGCAGAAACACTGAAGCTTTCTTT. Based on the CDR3 plus reference TRBV7-3 and TRBJ1-1, the full variable domain is GAGVSQTPSNKVTEKGKYVELRCDPISGHTALYWYRQSLGQGPEFLIYFQGTGAADDSGLPNDRFFAVRPEGSVSTLKIQRTERGDSAVYLCASSLQGRNTEAFFGQGTRLTVV.

This clone occurred a few times. The same CDR3 also results from other DNA sequences found in this sample. The rearrangement links TRBV7-2 to TRBJ2-7; 12 bases map to TRBD2. V dropped 3 bases and J dropped 2; count of bases not matched to a gene: 2. The CDR3 has 15 residues. Germline lookup yields CDR1 SGHTA and CDR2 FQGNSA. The CDR3 coding sequence is TGTGCCAGCAGCTTCCTAGCGGGGGGGCCCTACGAGCAGTACTTC. Translated, it gives CASSFLAGGPYEQYF. Together with reference TRBV7-2 and TRBJ2-7, the CDR3 gives the full variable domain: GAGVSQSPSNKVTEKGKDVELRCDPISGHTALYWYRQSLGQGLEFLIYFQGNSAPDKSGLPSDRFSAERTGGSVSTLTIQRTQQEDSAVYLCASSFLAGGPYEQYFGPGTRLTVT.

The chain joins TRBV29-1 to TRBJ2-7, with 11 bases that match TRBD2. This CDR3 region has 12 residues. V shed 7 bases, J shed 3 bases, and the junction held 2 bases outside the gene matches. The V gene's germline CDR1 is SQVTM and CDR2 ANQGSEA. The CDR3 nucleotides are TGCAGCGGAGGGACTAGCGGCTACGAGCAGTACTTC. Translated: CSGGTSGYEQYF.

This clone has more than one count but fewer than ten. The rearrangement uses TRBV29-1 and TRBJ1-2; D is perhaps TRBD1 (5 bases). The germline CDR1 and CDR2 sequences are SQVTM and ANQGSEA. The V and J ends lost 1 base and 6 bases respectively, with 9 bases between them. The CDR3 covers 12 residues. CDR3 coding DNA: TGCAGCGTTGAAGGACAGCATGATGGCTACACCTTC. Amino acid sequence: CSVEGQHDGYTF.

The sample holds a few counts of this clone. The V call is TRBV7-3, the J call TRBJ2-6; no clear D gene. Trimming removed 0 bases from V and 4 bases from J, with 7 bases in between. Germline V CDR1 and CDR2: SGHTA, FQGTGA. This CDR3 has 15 amino acids. CDR3 bases: TGTGCCAGCAGCTTAACAGGGTTCGGGGCCAACGTCCTGACTTTC. Translating it yields CASSLTGFGANVLTF.

The chain couples TRBV30 to TRBJ1-5; 8 bases match TRBD1. The CDR3 runs to 16 residues. CDR1 and CDR2 from the germline V gene are GTSNPN and SVGIG (reference sequence). V was pared by 1 base and J by 7 bases, with 12 bases of the junction left unmatched. The CDR3 coding sequence is TGTGCCTGGAGTGCGACAGGGGTGAGGTCCGGGCAGCCCCAGCATTTT. Amino acids: CAWSATGVRSGQPQHF. Based on the CDR3 plus reference TRBV30 and TRBJ1-5, the full variable domain is SQTIHQWPATLVQPVGSPLSLECTVEGTSNPNLYWYRQAAGRGLQLLFYSVGIGQISSEVPQNLSASRPQDRQFILSSKKLLLSDSGFYLCAWSATGVRSGQPQHFGDGTRLSIL.

Only a few counts were recorded for this clone. The rearrangement links TRBV7-2 to TRBJ1-3, with 9 positions matching TRBD1. V shed 6 bases and J 4 bases; nucleotides not matched to a gene: 7. Germline CDR1 reads SGHTA; CDR2 reads FQGNSA. The CDR3 is made up of 15 amino acids. The CDR3 here is CASRATGGTGNTIYF. CDR3 DNA: TGTGCCAGCAGAGCGACAGGGGGAACGGGAAACACCATATATTTT. Variable domain in full (rest from reference TRBV7-2 and TRBJ1-3): GAGVSQSPSNKVTEKGKDVELRCDPISGHTALYWYRQSLGQGLEFLIYFQGNSAPDKSGLPSDRFSAERTGGSVSTLTIQRTQQEDSAVYLCASRATGGTGNTIYFGEGSWLTVV.

CDR3 in DNA: TGTGCCAGCAGCTTAGTGACGGTACTCACCGGGGAGCTGTTTTTT. Translated, it gives CASSLVTVLTGELFF. This chain uses TRBV7-2 with TRBJ2-2; D not certain. The germline V and J ends were trimmed by 1 base and 4 bases, with 10 bases remaining between them. This CDR3 comprises 15 residues. CDR1 and CDR2 (germline): SGHTA, FQGNSA.

This clone was recorded a few times. At the DNA level, this CDR3 is encoded by other sequences in the same sample as well. J is TRBJ2-3 and V is TRBV5-1, with 7 bases identical to TRBD1. J was trimmed by 1 base and V by 1 base; bases with no gene match: 3. This CDR3 is 15 amino acids long. Germline V gives CDR1 SGHRS, CDR2 YFSETQ. The DNA for the CDR3 is TGCGCCAGCAGCTTGACTGGACAGGGCACAGATACGCAGTATTTT. It codes for CASSLTGQGTDTQYF.

CDR3 amino acids: CASTRERGGQDTQYF. The CDR3 nucleotides read TGTGCCAGCACCAGAGAGAGGGGGGGACAAGATACGCAGTATTTT. The rearrangement links TRBV7-9 to TRBJ2-3; a possible D gene is TRBD2 (7 bases). Looked up from germline, CDR1 is SEHNR and CDR2 is FQNEAQ (reference sequence). V was cut by 7 bases and J by 5 bases, with 19 bases left in between. The CDR3 length is 15 residues.

The table lists this clone with a few counts. The chain employs TRBV10-3 and TRBJ1-3; a weak D match, TRBD1 (5 bases). The V end lost 4 bases, the J end lost 2 bases, and 9 bases lay between the germline ends. The CDR3 extends over 14 amino acids. Germline V gene data show CDR1 as ENHRY and CDR2 as SYGVKD. CDR3 in DNA: TGTGCCATCAGTGGACAGCCTGCTGGAAACACCATATATTTT. Protein sequence: CAISGQPAGNTIYF.

This chain connects TRBV25-1 to TRBJ2-3; perhaps TRBD1 as D (5 bases). The CDR3 extends over 14 amino acids. V lost 2 bases to trimming and J lost 2 bases, with 8 bases between them. Per the germline V gene, CDR1 is MGHDK and CDR2 is SYGVNS. The CDR3 region is CASSETGYTDTQYF. CDR3 sequence (DNA): TGTGCCAGCAGTGAAACAGGATACACAGATACGCAGTATTTT.

This clone was counted only a few times. The gene calls are TRBV30 and TRBJ2-2; D may match TRBD1 or TRBD2 (6 bases each). This CDR3 has 13 amino acids. V was trimmed by 0 bases and J by 6 bases, leaving 8 bases between them. Germline loops: CDR1 GTSNPN, CDR2 SVGIG (reference sequence). CDR3 sequence reads: CAWSVGGPGELFF. CDR3 coding DNA: TGTGCCTGGAGTGTCGGGGGCCCCGGGGAGCTGTTTTTT.

This clone was seen more than once but under ten times. The same CDR3 arises from other DNA sequences in this sample as well. The V call is TRBV14, the J call TRBJ1-5; D is possibly TRBD1 (6 bases). The germline V gene has CDR1 SGHDN and CDR2 FVKESK. Trimming removed 1 base from V and 2 bases from J, with 6 bases in between. This CDR3 spans 14 amino acids. The CDR3 nucleotides read TGTGCCAGCAGCCAAGCAGGGGGCAATCAGCCCCAGCATTTT. It encodes CASSQAGGNQPQHF.

J is TRBJ2-1 and V is TRBV9; weak D call: TRBD1 (6 bases). This CDR3 is built from 16 residues. The V gene's germline CDR1 is SGDLS and CDR2 YYNGEE. Between the trimmed V and J ends, which lost 1 base and 1 base, there was a span of 12 bases. The CDR3 region is CASSVRQAFSYNEQFF. The CDR3 region has the DNA TGTGCCAGCAGCGTACGACAGGCATTTTCCTACAATGAGCAGTTCTTC.

The V and J genes are TRBV13 and TRBJ1-6, with D tentatively TRBD1 (6 bases). The ends were cut back, 2 bases at V and 7 bases at J, with 12 bases in the middle. The CDR3 sequence is 15 residues long. The V gene's germline CDR1 is PRHDT and CDR2 FYEKMQ (reference sequence). In nucleotides, the CDR3 is TGTGCCAGCAGCTTAAGGCAGGGGAAAAATTCACCCCTCCACTTT. Encoded protein: CASSLRQGKNSPLHF.

The CDR3 spells CAWSSTQGVSNQPQHF. The CDR3 DNA follows: TGTGCCTGGAGTTCAACCCAGGGGGTAAGCAATCAGCCCCAGCATTTT. V gene TRBV30 combines with J gene TRBJ1-5, with 7 bases matching TRBD1. Losses at the gene ends were 2 bases for V and 1 base for J; bases not matched to a gene: 8. In germline, CDR1 is GTSNPN, CDR2 SVGIG (reference sequence). CDR3 size: 16 residues.

The rearrangement links TRBV5-1 to TRBJ2-7; 7 bases are a match to TRBD2. The CDR3 spans 15 residues. The germline V gene has CDR1 SGHRS and CDR2 YFSETQ. The trim removed 2 bases at V and 0 bases at J, leaving 5 bases unmatched. CDR3 in amino acids: CASSFERGPSYEQYF. CDR3 DNA: TGCGCCAGCAGCTTTGAGCGGGGACCCTCCTACGAGCAGTACTTC.

The rearrangement uses TRBV9 and TRBJ1-6; D uncertain. This CDR3 spans 15 amino acids. Germline CDR1 is SGDLS and CDR2 is YYNGEE. Trimming stripped 0 bases from V and 6 bases from J, with 10 bases between. The CDR3 nucleotides are TGTGCCAGCAGCGTAGGCAGCCCCCCTAATTCACCCCTCCACTTT. It codes for CASSVGSPPNSPLHF.

The CDR3 bases are TGCGCCAGCAGCCCCGGGGCAGGGGCTCTATACGAGCAGTACTTC. Protein product: CASSPGAGALYEQYF. This chain joins TRBV5-1 and TRBJ2-7, with D possibly TRBD1 on 6 matching bases. Germline CDR1 is SGHRS and CDR2 is YFSETQ. Trimming removed 4 bases at V and 4 bases at J, with 18 bases between. This CDR3 is built from 15 residues.

This clone was recorded a few times. This chain uses TRBV2 with TRBJ1-1; D unclear. In germline, CDR1 is SNHLY, CDR2 FYNNEI. Trimming removed 2 bases at V and 14 bases at J, with 12 bases between. The CDR3 has 11 amino acids. The CDR3 sequence: CASSERPFRFF. The CDR3 DNA sequence: TGTGCCAGCAGTGAACGTCCGTTTCGGTTCTTT.

This clone has just one count. The rearrangement links TRBV9 to TRBJ2-3; TRBD1 might be the D (6 bases). V dropped 0 bases and J dropped 3 bases, with 11 bases sitting between them. CDR3 length: 15 residues. The germline gives CDR1 SGDLS, CDR2 YYNGEE. The CDR3 loop reads CASSVEGVVTDTQYF. Here the CDR3 DNA reads TGTGCCAGCAGCGTAGAGGGGGTGGTAACAGATACGCAGTATTTT.

This clone has just a few counts. The CDR3 sequence is CASRAQGTQYF. Written as DNA, the CDR3 is TGTGCCAGCAGGGCCCAGGGGACCCAGTACTTC. The gene calls are TRBV6-1 and TRBJ2-5, with D perhaps matching TRBD1 (5 bases). Germline V CDR1 and CDR2: MNHNS, SASEGT. There are 11 residues in the CDR3. The V end was cut by 6 bases, the J end by 7 bases, with 9 bases between.

J is TRBJ1-3 and V is TRBV28; TRBD1 matches 7 bases. Germline V lookup: CDR1 MDHEN, CDR2 SYDVKM. The junction had 2 bases not matched to a gene; V was cut back by 5 bases and J by 1 base. The CDR3 extends over 14 amino acids. The CDR3 DNA is TGTGCCAGCAGTAACAGGGGATCTGGAAACACCATATATTTT. Its translation is CASSNRGSGNTIYF.

This clone has only a few counts. The chain couples TRBV7-2 to TRBJ1-4, with 7 bases aligning to TRBD1. Germline V lookup: CDR1 SGHTA, CDR2 FQGNSA. With 5 bases clipped from V and 4 bases from J, the junction kept 4 bases outside the gene matches. There are 14 residues in the CDR3. The CDR3 sequence: CASSRGTVNEKLFF. For the CDR3, the DNA is TGTGCCAGCAGCCGGGGGACAGTTAATGAAAAACTGTTTTTT.

The chain joins TRBV2 to TRBJ1-2; D is undetermined. Between the trimmed V and J ends, which lost 4 bases and 4 bases, there was a span of 10 bases. This CDR3 comprises 13 residues. CDR1 and CDR2 from the germline V gene are SNHLY and FYNNEI. The CDR3 protein is CASSVQATYGYTF. The CDR3 coding sequence is TGTGCCAGCAGTGTTCAGGCTACCTATGGCTACACCTTC.

There are a few counts of this clone. The chain combines TRBV2 with TRBJ2-7, with TRBD1 as a possible D gene (5 bases). The CDR3 loop spans 13 amino acids. Germline lookup yields CDR1 SNHLY and CDR2 FYNNEI. V was cut by 3 bases and J by 5 bases, with 11 bases left in between. This chain's CDR3 is CASSDDRRDEQYF. The CDR3 coding sequence is TGTGCCAGCAGTGACGACAGAAGGGACGAGCAGTACTTC.

In its sample, this clone was seen a few times. The chain employs TRBV28 and TRBJ2-2; perhaps TRBD2 as D (6 bases). CDR1 and CDR2 from the germline V gene are MDHEN and SYDVKM. The V end lost 7 bases, the J end lost 2 bases, and 11 bases lay between the germline ends. The CDR3 consists of 14 residues. The CDR3 is CASTRDSNTGELFF. The CDR3 DNA follows: TGTGCCAGCACCAGGGACTCTAACACCGGGGAGCTGTTTTTT.